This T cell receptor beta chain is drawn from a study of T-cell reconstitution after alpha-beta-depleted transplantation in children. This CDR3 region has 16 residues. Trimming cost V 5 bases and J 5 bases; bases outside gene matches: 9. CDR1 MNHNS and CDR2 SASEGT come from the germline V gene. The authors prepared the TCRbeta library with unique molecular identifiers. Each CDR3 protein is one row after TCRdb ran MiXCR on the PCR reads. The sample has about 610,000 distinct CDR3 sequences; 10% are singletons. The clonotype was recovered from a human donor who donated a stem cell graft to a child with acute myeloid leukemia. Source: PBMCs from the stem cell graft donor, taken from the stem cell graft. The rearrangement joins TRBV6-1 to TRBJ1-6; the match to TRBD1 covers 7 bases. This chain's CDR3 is CASSRAAGTDNSPLHF. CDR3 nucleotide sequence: TGTGCCAGCAGTCGTGCCGCCGGGACAGATAATTCACCCCTCCACTTT.